The 21 T cell receptor beta chains below all came from one sample that was sequenced in a study of shared clonotypes between healthy human individuals. Here immunoSEQ multiplex PCR was the method, and the copy in TCRdb shows in-frame clones only, minus some. The sample lists about 1.5 million clones; roughly 98% were seen once. Sequencing was performed on naive CD4+ T cells sorted from blood. Described subset: CD45RA+ positively selected. These receptors came from a man younger than 40 in good health.

As to this clone: Within the sample, other DNA sequences also encode this same CDR3. The chain combines TRBV7-9 with TRBJ2-7; D call uncertain. The V gene lost 3 bases and the J gene lost 3 bases, with 6 bases spanning the gap. The CDR3 has 12 residues. In germline, CDR1 is SEHNR, CDR2 FQNEAQ (reference sequence). The CDR3 is CASSLSSYEQYF. In nucleotides, the CDR3 is TGTGCCAGCAGCTTGTCCAGCTACGAGCAGTACTTC.

A note on this clone: Other DNA sequences from this sample encode an identical CDR3 as well. This sequence joins TRBV9 and TRBJ2-1, with D possibly being TRBD2 (6 bases). CDR3 length: 16 residues. Germline V gene sequence: CDR1 SGDLS, CDR2 YYNGEE. The V end lost 0 bases, the J end lost 0 bases, and 10 bases lay between the germline ends. The CDR3: CASSVVGGSSYNEQFF. For the CDR3, the DNA is TGTGCCAGCAGCGTAGTTGGGGGGAGCTCCTACAATGAGCAGTTCTTC.

The chain joins TRBV6-6 to TRBJ2-3; 9 nucleotides align to TRBD2. Germline CDR1 reads MNHNY; CDR2 reads SVGAGI (reference sequence). The CDR3 loop spans 15 amino acids. The V gene end was trimmed by 10 bases and the J gene end by 6 bases; junction bases not matched to a gene: 14. In DNA form, the CDR3 reads TGTGCCACCTCCAGCGGGAGGACCATCCCCGATACGCAGTATTTT. This gives the protein CATSSGRTIPDTQYF.

This rearrangement joins TRBV7-8 to TRBJ2-4; no firm D call. CDR3 length equals 13 residues. Germline V gene data show CDR1 as SGHVS and CDR2 as FQNEAQ. V dropped 2 bases and J dropped 2 bases, with 4 bases sitting between them. DNA for the CDR3: TGTGCCAGCAGCTTATTACCCAAAAACATTCAGTACTTC. Translating it yields CASSLLPKNIQYF.

J is TRBJ1-3 and V is TRBV7-2; weak D call: TRBD1 (5 bases). The CDR3 runs to 16 residues. Germline loops: CDR1 SGHTA, CDR2 FQGNSA. V gave up 5 bases and J gave up 2 bases, with 16 bases separating them. This CDR3 is CASSPSAGPPGNTIYF. Written as DNA, the CDR3 is TGTGCCAGCAGCCCCTCCGCAGGGCCTCCTGGAAACACCATATATTTT.

This sequence joins TRBV5-4 and TRBJ2-7; 9 bases are a match to TRBD2. V was clipped by 3 bases and J by 6 bases; unmatched bases: 4. The CDR3 is 13 residues long. Germline lookup yields CDR1 SGHNT and CDR2 YYREEE (reference sequence). CDR3 sequence: CASSSRAGGEQYF. For the CDR3, the DNA is TGTGCCAGCAGCTCACGAGCGGGAGGCGAGCAGTACTTC.

V usage is TRBV5-1 and J usage is TRBJ2-1, with D uncertain. The germline V gene has CDR1 SGHRS and CDR2 YFSETQ. Trimming left V 0 bases short and J 0 bases short, with 13 bases between. This CDR3 has 17 residues. CDR3 residues: CASSLGLQMSSYNEQFF. For the CDR3, the DNA is TGCGCCAGCAGCTTGGGACTCCAGATGAGCTCCTACAATGAGCAGTTCTTC.

A remark on this clone: The sample carries other DNA sequences with the same CDR3. The chain joins TRBV6-1 to TRBJ1-5; D ambiguous. The V end lost 0 bases, the J end lost 1 base, and 7 bases lay between the germline ends. In germline, CDR1 is MNHNS, CDR2 SASEGT. This CDR3 has 15 amino acids. The CDR3 region is CASSEAGGSNQPQHF. The CDR3 region has the DNA TGTGCCAGCAGTGAAGCCGGTGGAAGCAATCAGCCCCAGCATTTT.

This clone was found once. Other DNA sequences in the same sample also yield this CDR3. The CDR3: CASSVGVDQPQHF. The CDR3 bases are TGTGCATCCAGCGTAGGGGTCGATCAGCCCCAGCATTTT. The J gene is TRBJ1-5, the V gene TRBV9, with a tentative D call TRBD1 (5 bases). There are 13 residues in the CDR3. CDR1 and CDR2 from the germline V gene are SGDLS and YYNGEE.

This sequence joins TRBV11-3 and TRBJ2-3; maybe TRBD2 (6 bases). The length of the CDR3 is 15 residues. Between the trimmed V and J ends, which lost 5 bases and 5 bases, there was a span of 17 bases. Germline V gene lookup returns CDR1 SGHNT and CDR2 YENEEA. This CDR3 reads CASSIGGMLEDTQYF. CDR3 DNA sequence: TGTGCCAGCAGCATTGGCGGGATGCTCGAAGATACGCAGTATTTT.

Points on this clone: At the DNA level, this CDR3 is encoded by other sequences in the same sample as well. The chain links TRBV5-1 to TRBJ2-1; TRBD2 matches at 7 bases. V lost 1 base and J lost 3; bases outside the gene matches: 4. Per the germline V gene, CDR1 is SGHRS and CDR2 is YFSETQ. The CDR3 runs to 15 residues. CDR3 DNA: TGCGCCAGCAGCTTGTTGGGACTAAGCTACAATGAGCAGTTCTTC. It specifies CASSLLGLSYNEQFF.

The genes are TRBV5-4 and TRBJ1-4; D call uncertain. There are 14 residues in the CDR3. Trimming took off 4 bases at V and 0 bases at J, with 7 bases between the two ends. Germline V gives CDR1 SGHNT, CDR2 YYREEE (reference sequence). CDR3 sequence: CASSQRATNEKLFF. The DNA for the CDR3 is TGTGCCAGCAGCCAACGGGCAACTAATGAAAAACTGTTTTTT. The full variable domain, in which reference TRBV5-4 and TRBJ1-4 provide the parts outside the CDR3, is ETGVTQSPTHLIKTRGQQVTLRCSSQSGHNTVSWYQQALGQGPQFIFQYYREEENGRGNFPPRFSGLQFPNYSSELNVNALELDDSALYLCASSQRATNEKLFFGSGTQLSVL.

V is TRBV18 and J is TRBJ1-5; no firm D call. V lost 6 bases and J lost 5, with 11 bases in between. Per germline, CDR1 KGHSH and CDR2 LQKENI. The CDR3 is made up of 13 amino acids. CDR3 coding DNA: TGTGCCAGCTCCGAGGACCGGGATCAGCCCCAGCATTTT. It specifies CASSEDRDQPQHF.

The genes are TRBV6-6 and TRBJ2-5; unclear D gene. Germline CDR1 MNHNY, CDR2 SVGAGI (reference sequence). The CDR3 spans 13 residues. The V and J ends lost 3 bases and 5 bases respectively, with 10 bases between them. CDR3 nucleotides: TGTGCCAGCAGTTATTGGGGTATGGAGACCCAGTACTTC. It codes for CASSYWGMETQYF.

The J gene is TRBJ2-3, the V gene TRBV28; 9 bases align to TRBD2. CDR3 length: 13 amino acids. Germline V gives CDR1 MDHEN, CDR2 SYDVKM. V dropped 10 bases and J dropped 1; count of bases not matched to a gene: 3. CDR3 bases: TGTGCCACTGAGCGGGGGGGCACAGATACGCAGTATTTT. This codes for CATERGGTDTQYF.

The genes are TRBV5-1 and TRBJ2-1; D unclear. The V end was cut by 2 bases, the J end by 9 bases, with 9 bases between. The germline CDR1 and CDR2 sequences are SGHRS and YFSETQ. This CDR3 is 12 amino acids long. CDR3 nucleotide sequence: TGCGCCAGCAGCTTTAGTGTGGGTGAGCAGTTCTTC. Amino acids: CASSFSVGEQFF. The full variable domain, in which reference TRBV5-1 and TRBJ2-1 provide the parts outside the CDR3, is KAGVTQTPRYLIKTRGQQVTLSCSPISGHRSVSWYQQTPGQGLQFLFEYFSETQRNKGNFPGRFSGRQFSNSRSEMNVSTLELGDSALYLCASSFSVGEQFFGPGTRLTVL.

This chain connects TRBV5-1 to TRBJ2-1; 8 bases align to TRBD2. CDR3 size: 14 residues. Germline CDR1 and CDR2: SGHRS and YFSETQ. Trimming removed 4 bases from V and 5 bases from J; junction bases left unmatched: 5. CDR3 amino acids: CASSTTSANNEQFF. CDR3 DNA sequence: TGCGCCAGCAGCACGACTAGCGCGAACAATGAGCAGTTCTTC.

This rearrangement joins TRBV9 to TRBJ1-2; weak D call: TRBD1 (5 bases). Trimming pared 0 bases from V and 5 bases from J, leaving 11 bases between. Germline V gene lookup returns CDR1 SGDLS and CDR2 YYNGEE. This CDR3 contains 14 residues. The CDR3 protein is CASSVAHGGYGYTF. CDR3 bases: TGTGCCAGCAGCGTAGCCCATGGGGGGTATGGCTACACCTTC.

J is TRBJ2-7 and V is TRBV5-8; 8 bases are shared with TRBD2. This CDR3 is built from 15 residues. CDR1 and CDR2 (germline): SGHTS, YDEGEE. Germline trimming cut 0 bases from V and 7 bases from J; bases unmatched to any gene: 9. CDR3 DNA: TGTGCCAGCAGCTTGGACGGGAGGGCCCCCTGGGAGCAGTACTTC. It yields the protein CASSLDGRAPWEQYF. Full variable domain (outside the CDR3, taken from reference TRBV5-8 and TRBJ2-7): EAGVTQSPTHLIKTRGQQATLRCSPISGHTSVYWYQQALGLGLQFLLWYDEGEERNRGNFPPRFSGRQFPNYSSELNVNALELEDSALYLCASSLDGRAPWEQYFGPGTRLTVT.

As regards this clone: The sample contains more than one DNA sequence encoding this CDR3. The chain has TRBV5-1 and TRBJ2-1, with a weak D call TRBD1 (6 bases). Germline V gene data show CDR1 as SGHRS and CDR2 as YFSETQ. The CDR3 length is 13 residues. The V end lost 0 bases, the J end lost 7 bases, and 8 bases lay between the germline ends. The CDR3 DNA follows: TGCGCCAGCAGCTTGGACAGGGCGAATGAGCAGTTCTTC. This codes for CASSLDRANEQFF.

The chain joins TRBV29-1 to TRBJ2-1; TRBD1 agrees at 9 bases. The CDR3 contains 15 residues. J lost 5 bases, V lost 6 bases, and 11 bases had no gene match. Germline CDR1 and CDR2: SQVTM and ANQGSEA. CDR3 DNA: TGCAGCGTCCTCCTTTCCGGACAGGGGAACAATGAGCAGTTCTTC. It translates to CSVLLSGQGNNEQFF.